This is a list of T cell receptor beta chains from one sample in a study of T cell changes during pregnancy in multiple sclerosis. Profiling relied on immunoSEQ multiplex PCR, and the TCRdb table lists in-frame clones only, not all of them. The sample comprises around 97,000 clones, about 91% of which are singletons, and 0.75% to 0.95% rests with the top ten. The sequenced sample was peripheral blood, obtained after pregnancy. The source is a female donor with multiple sclerosis, enrolled in a pregnancy study. Both conserved end residues are part of each CDR3. Each record gives: V gene, clone size, J gene, D gene, CDR3 protein, CDR3 DNA. A D gene is named only where the DNA matches it firmly. Not every row has a clone size; where given, it reads once, few, many or a size class.

TRBV18	-	TRBJ2-1	TRBD2	CASSPRAGGYNEQFF	TGTGCCAGCTCACCACGGGCGGGAGGGTACAATGAGCAGTTCTTC
TRBV27	-	TRBJ1-1	-	CASSLVSGRGAFF	TGTGCCAGCAGTTTAGTATCAGGGCGGGGGGCTTTCTTT
TRBV2	few	TRBJ1-1	-	CASSLEGRGNTEAFF	TGTGCCAGCTCTTTGGAGGGGCGGGGGAACACTGAAGCTTTCTTT
TRBV27	-	TRBJ2-5	TRBD1	CASSILQGAETQYF	TGTGCCAGCAGTATACTACAGGGGGCGGAGACCCAGTACTTC
TRBV2	-	TRBJ2-1	-	CASSDRGIPYNEQFF	TGTGCCAGCAGTGATCGGGGGATTCCCTACAATGAGCAGTTCTTC
TRBV21-1	-	TRBJ2-5	-	CASSNAKKGTSGRGETQYF	TGTGCCAGCAGCAACGCGAAAAAAGGGACTAGCGGGAGAGGGGAGACCCAGTACTTC
TRBV9	-	TRBJ2-1	-	CASSVASSSYNEQFF	TGTGCCAGCAGCGTAGCCTCCAGCTCCTACAATGAGCAGTTCTTC
TRBV6-5	-	TRBJ1-2	TRBD1	CASSFLPGTVVAYTF	TGTGCCAGCAGTTTCTTACCCGGGACAGTCGTTGCCTACACCTTC
TRBV4-2	once	TRBJ2-3	TRBD2	CASSLKQQRGGVGTDTQYF	TGTGCCAGCAGCCTTAAACAACAGCGGGGGGGTGTGGGCACAGATACGCAGTATTTT
TRBV27	-	TRBJ2-1	-	CASSLRGSNEQFF	TGTGCCAGCAGTTTACGCGGGTCCAATGAGCAGTTCTTC
TRBV6-1	-	TRBJ1-1	TRBD1	CASRRRGQNTEAFF	TGTGCCAGCAGACGAAGGGGGCAGAACACTGAAGCTTTCTTT
TRBV6-1	-	TRBJ2-7	-	CASRESRRYQGYEQYF	TGTGCCAGCAGGGAATCCCGGAGGTATCAGGGGTACGAGCAGTACTTC
TRBV25-1	-	TRBJ1-4	TRBD1	CASSETEGQDATNEKLFF	TGTGCCAGCAGTGAAACAGAGGGACAGGATGCAACTAATGAAAAACTGTTTTTT
TRBV19	-	TRBJ2-1	TRBD2	CASSTGTSGSSEQFF	TGTGCCAGTAGTACCGGGACTAGCGGGAGTAGTGAGCAGTTCTTC
TRBV30	few	TRBJ1-5	TRBD1	CAWGTGGLNQPQHF	TGTGCCTGGGGGACAGGGGGCCTCAATCAGCCCCAGCATTTT
TRBV4-1	-	TRBJ2-7	-	CASSERQDLGPYEQYF	TGCGCCAGCAGCGAAAGACAGGATCTGGGTCCCTACGAGCAGTACTTC
TRBV5-5	-	TRBJ2-7	TRBD2	CASSLVGRLAGGNEQYF	TGTGCCAGCAGCTTGGTTGGAAGACTAGCGGGGGGGAACGAGCAGTACTTC
TRBV5-4	-	TRBJ2-1	TRBD2	CASSLAGGHNEQFF	TGTGCCAGCAGCTTAGCGGGGGGGCACAATGAGCAGTTCTTC
TRBV2	-	TRBJ2-1	-	CASSSYNEQFF	TGTGCCAGCTCTAGTTACAATGAGCAGTTCTTC
TRBV19	-	TRBJ2-3	-	CASRRLPTVTDTQYF	TGTGCCAGCCGACGACTACCTACTGTCACAGATACGCAGTATTTT
TRBV6-4	-	TRBJ2-3	TRBD2	CASSATSGGTDTQYF	TGTGCCAGCAGCGCGACTAGCGGGGGCACAGATACGCAGTATTTT
TRBV5-1	-	TRBJ1-1	TRBD1	CASSLGGQGGSEAFF	TGCGCCAGCAGCTTGGGGGGACAGGGAGGCTCTGAAGCTTTCTTT
TRBV28	-	TRBJ2-1	-	CASSKLRNEQFF	TGTGCCAGCAGCAAGCTACGCAATGAGCAGTTCTTC
TRBV2	-	TRBJ2-7	-	CATGDEQYF	TGTGCCACGGGGGACGAGCAGTACTTC
TRBV19	-	TRBJ1-1	TRBD1	CASSQQGAGTEAFF	TGTGCCAGTAGTCAACAGGGGGCGGGCACTGAAGCTTTCTTT
TRBV7-3	-	TRBJ2-3	TRBD2	CASSLRESDTQYF	TGTGCCAGCAGCTTGCGGGAGTCAGATACGCAGTATTTT
TRBV6-1	-	TRBJ2-7	TRBD1	CASSEPGQGTYEQYF	TGTGCCAGCAGTGAACCGGGACAGGGAACCTACGAGCAGTACTTC
TRBV18	-	TRBJ1-4	-	CASSPTGSRNEKLFF	TGTGCCAGCTCACCTACAGGGTCGAGGAATGAAAAACTGTTTTTT
TRBV30	-	TRBJ1-1	-	CAWSSGVQNTEAFF	TGTGCCTGGAGCTCAGGGGTGCAGAACACTGAAGCTTTCTTT
TRBV2	-	TRBJ1-6	TRBD1	CASRIQGQVDSPLHF	TGTGCCAGCAGGATCCAGGGACAGGTTGATTCACCCCTCCACTTT
TRBV7-2	once	TRBJ1-4	TRBD1	CASSADRGRNEKLFF	TGTGCCAGCAGCGCTGACAGGGGGCGCAATGAAAAACTGTTTTTT
TRBV5-4	-	TRBJ1-3	-	CASSLSSRAGNTIYF	TGTGCCAGCAGCTTGTCATCAAGAGCTGGAAACACCATATATTTT
TRBV5-4	-	TRBJ1-6	TRBD1	CASSWQGAPNSPLHF	TGTGCCAGCAGCTGGCAGGGGGCGCCGAATTCACCCCTCCACTTT
TRBV30	-	TRBJ1-2	-	CAHRGGNYGYTF	TGTGCCCACCGGGGAGGGAACTATGGCTACACCTTC
TRBV7-9	-	TRBJ1-2	TRBD1	CASSSRDRDYGYTF	TGTGCCAGCAGCTCCAGGGACAGGGACTATGGCTACACCTTC
TRBV7-7	once	TRBJ2-2	TRBD1	CASSLATDGQGAAGELFF	TGTGCCAGCAGCTTAGCCACAGACGGACAGGGGGCGGCCGGGGAGCTGTTTTTT
TRBV5-1	-	TRBJ2-3	-	CASSLRQAGDTQYF	TGCGCCAGCAGCTTGCGACAGGCAGGGGATACGCAGTATTTT
TRBV4-2	-	TRBJ2-4	-	CASSPEALAKNIQYF	TGTGCCAGCAGCCCCGAGGCCCTAGCCAAAAACATTCAGTACTTC
TRBV28	-	TRBJ2-7	TRBD2	CASPLGLASEQYF	TGTGCCAGCCCTCTGGGACTAGCATCCGAGCAGTACTTC
TRBV7-8	-	TRBJ2-1	TRBD2	CASSTRLAGTYNEQFF	TGTGCCAGCAGCACCCGACTAGCGGGGACCTACAATGAGCAGTTCTTC
TRBV15	few	TRBJ2-1	-	CATSLPLAQLVYNEQFF	TGTGCCACCAGCCTCCCCTTGGCCCAACTAGTATACAATGAGCAGTTCTTC
TRBV2	-	TRBJ1-5	TRBD1	CASSGTGGNQPQHF	TGTGCCAGCAGTGGGACAGGGGGCAATCAGCCCCAGCATTTT
TRBV10-2	-	TRBJ2-3	TRBD2	CASKVQAGDTQYF	TGCGCCAGCAAGGTGCAAGCGGGGGATACGCAGTATTTT
TRBV18	-	TRBJ2-5	TRBD1	CASSPTGGQETQYF	TGTGCCAGCTCACCGACAGGGGGGCAAGAGACCCAGTACTTC
TRBV20-1	few	TRBJ1-2	-	CRAGGDYGYTF	TGCAGGGCCGGGGGAGACTATGGCTACACCTTC
TRBV7-2	-	TRBJ2-2	-	CASSFDRGTGELFF	TGTGCCAGCAGCTTTGACCGGGGTACCGGGGAGCTGTTTTTT
TRBV18	-	TRBJ2-1	TRBD2	CASSPPTSGSPYNEQFF	TGTGCCAGCTCACCACCGACTAGCGGGAGTCCCTACAATGAGCAGTTCTTC
TRBV14	-	TRBJ1-1	-	CASSRVGDTEAFF	TGTGCCAGCAGCCGCGTAGGGGACACTGAAGCTTTCTTT
TRBV4-3	-	TRBJ2-3	-	CASSPTGSIFTDTQYF	TGCGCCAGCAGCCCCACAGGGTCGATTTTCACAGATACGCAGTATTTT
TRBV11-2	once	TRBJ2-5	TRBD2	CASSVGGGVETQYF	TGTGCCAGCAGCGTTGGCGGGGGAGTGGAGACCCAGTACTTC
TRBV5-1	-	TRBJ2-2	-	CASSFFSTGELFF	TGCGCCAGCAGCTTCTTTAGCACCGGGGAGCTGTTTTTT
TRBV7-9	-	TRBJ2-4	TRBD1	CASSHGDRGENKNIQYF	TGTGCCAGCAGCCATGGTGACAGGGGCGAAAACAAAAACATTCAGTACTTC
TRBV18	-	TRBJ1-1	-	CASSPPIVTEAFF	TGTGCCAGCTCACCCCCTATTGTGACTGAAGCTTTCTTT